This section outlines one TCR beta chain sequence together with its context. The antigen remains undetermined. CDR3 length equals 15 residues. Germline CDR1 reads SGHRS; CDR2 reads YFSETQ. This sample is part of a study of T cells expressing NK-cell markers. Study information: Among the eight sequenced donors, seven tested HCMV-seropositive and one tested seronegative. Whole-study findings and limits: The study did not resolve the HCMV specificity of expanded NKG2C+ T cell clones. Dominant NKG2C+ clonotype frequencies of roughly 1.0-7.0% of CD8+ T cells were measured in 5 or 6 donors.

5'RACE template switching built TCR beta cDNA with unique molecular identifiers. TCRdb reprocessed the 5' RACE reads; each CDR3 protein has one entry and no DNA is given. This table lists 400,000 or so distinct CDR3 sequences. This receptor was taken from a woman aged 45-65 years in good health. The chain has TRBV5-1 and TRBJ2-2; the D call from TCRdb, TRBD2, cannot be confirmed without DNA. Source material: blood T cells: a sorted CD56 or NKG2C T cell subset, CD4+ or CD8+ T cells, or bulk PBMC T cells (not recorded which). CDR3 sequence: CASSTTSVVTGELFF.